These 27 T cell receptor beta chains originate from one sample sequenced in a study of T cell repertoires in ileal Crohn's disease. Clones were read by immunoSEQ multiplex PCR, and TCRdb kept only the in-frame ones, dropping some. The sample gives over a thousand clones, approximately 80% of which show up once; around 30% is in the top ten. The time point is: neoterminal ileum biopsy at postoperative endoscopy, about 6 months after surgery. Sequencing was done on a sample of ileal tissue. Receptors originate from an adult with Crohn's disease.

The chain employs TRBV30 and TRBJ2-3; D is unclear. This CDR3 contains 11 residues. Germline CDR1 and CDR2: GTSNPN and SVGIG (reference sequence). The germline V and J ends were trimmed by 2 bases and 5 bases, with 5 bases remaining between them. The CDR3 here is CAWSSGDTQYF. DNA of the CDR3: TGTGCCTGGAGTTCGGGAGATACGCAGTATTTT.

The CDR3 reads CASSIPGRDNQPQHF. CDR3 DNA: TGTGCCAGTAGTATCCCGGGGAGGGACAATCAGCCCCAGCATTTT. V is TRBV19 and J is TRBJ1-5; D call uncertain. Germline CDR1 reads LNHDA; CDR2 reads SQIVND (reference sequence). This CDR3 has 15 residues. The ends were cut back, 3 bases at V and 3 bases at J, with 12 bases in the middle.

The chain employs TRBV2 and TRBJ1-1; perhaps TRBD1 as D (5 bases). The germline gives CDR1 SNHLY, CDR2 FYNNEI. The CDR3 has 13 amino acids. V shed 7 bases and J shed 4 bases, with 13 bases lying between them. The CDR3 loop is CASIWGRATEAFF. CDR3 sequence (DNA): TGTGCCAGCATTTGGGGCAGGGCCACTGAAGCTTTCTTT. The full variable domain, its missing parts supplied by reference TRBV2 and TRBJ1-1, is EPEVTQTPSHQVTQMGQEVILRCVPISNHLYFYWYRQILGQKVEFLVSFYNNEISEKSEIFDDQFSVERPDGSNFTLKIRSTKLEDSAMYFCASIWGRATEAFFGQGTRLTVV.

The chain employs TRBV2 and TRBJ2-1, with 13 bases that match TRBD2. The CDR3 has 15 residues. CDR1 and CDR2 from the germline V gene are SNHLY and FYNNEI. Losses at the gene ends were 10 bases for V and 7 bases for J; bases not matched to a gene: 10. This chain's CDR3 is CATSPGLAGNNEQFF. CDR3 nucleotide sequence: TGTGCCACTTCCCCGGGACTAGCGGGGAATAATGAGCAGTTCTTC.

The rearrangement joins TRBV19 to TRBJ1-1; 7 bases are shared with TRBD1. The CDR3 is made up of 15 amino acids. Germline assignment: CDR1 LNHDA and CDR2 SQIVND (reference sequence). Losses at the gene ends were 4 bases for V and 0 bases for J; bases not matched to a gene: 5. CDR3 sequence reads: CASSTGGTLNTEAFF. CDR3 bases: TGTGCCAGTAGTACAGGGGGGACACTGAACACTGAAGCTTTCTTT.

This clone appeared a few times. The V and J genes are TRBV11-2 and TRBJ2-1, with D possibly TRBD2 on 5 matching bases. Trimming shortened V by 5 bases and J by 13 bases, and 24 bases separated the two germline ends. This CDR3 contains 15 residues. The germline V gene has CDR1 SGHAT and CDR2 FQNNGV. For the CDR3, the DNA is TGTGCCAGCAGCCCAAGTGGTACAGCGGCGCACAACCAGTTCTTC. Translated: CASSPSGTAAHNQFF. The whole variable domain, filled in from reference TRBV11-2 and TRBJ2-1, reads EAGVAQSPRYKIIEKRQSVAFWCNPISGHATLYWYQQILGQGPKLLIQFQNNGVVDDSQLPKDRFSAERLKGVDSTLKIQPAKLEDSAVYLCASSPSGTAAHNQFFGPGTRLTVL.

V usage is TRBV6-5 and J usage is TRBJ1-5, with D perhaps TRBD1 (5 bases). The CDR3 is 15 amino acids. From germline, CDR1 is MNHEY and CDR2 SVGAGI. V lost 8 bases, J lost 2 bases, and 16 bases lay in between. CDR3 sequence (DNA): TGTGCCAGCTCGTCCTGGGGGGTGGGCAATCAGCCCCAGCATTTT. Translating it yields CASSSWGVGNQPQHF.

The chain joins TRBV4-2 to TRBJ2-7; TRBD2 might be the D (7 bases). The CDR3 spans 17 residues. Deletions cut 0 bases from V and 1 base from J, with 16 bases between. In germline, CDR1 is LGHNA, CDR2 YNFKEQ. CDR3 bases: TGTGCCAGCAGCCAAGAGTTCCCAGAGGGGGGGTCCTACGAGCAGTACTTC. This translates into CASSQEFPEGGSYEQYF.

This chain's CDR3 is CASSFPPFLRSPDFAYEQYF. CDR3 in DNA: TGTGCCAGCAGCTTCCCCCCCTTTCTGCGTTCCCCTGATTTTGCATACGAGCAGTACTTC. The chain uses TRBV6-4 and TRBJ2-7; D is undetermined. This CDR3 is 20 amino acids long. Germline CDR1 MRHNA, CDR2 SNTAGT. Trimming shortened V by 6 bases and J by 4 bases, and 34 bases separated the two germline ends.

This chain uses TRBV7-8 with TRBJ1-2, with D perhaps matching TRBD1 (6 bases). The germline V and J ends were trimmed by 5 bases and 7 bases, with 20 bases remaining between them. The CDR3 totals 15 residues. Germline V lookup: CDR1 SGHVS, CDR2 FQNEAQ. The DNA of the CDR3 is TGTGCCAGCAGCCCTCCGAATGATGGGGGCTTTGGCTACACCTTC. It specifies CASSPPNDGGFGYTF.

The gene calls are TRBV7-2 and TRBJ1-1; possibly TRBD1 for D (6 bases). Trimming stripped 1 base from V and 6 bases from J, with 15 bases between. Germline V gene lookup returns CDR1 SGHTA and CDR2 FQGNSA. CDR3 size: 15 residues. The DNA for the CDR3 is TGTGCCAGCAGCTTAGGAGGACAGTGGGGCCCTGAAGCTTTCTTT. Translating gives CASSLGGQWGPEAFF.

There are a few counts of this clone. The genes are TRBV5-1 and TRBJ2-5, with 8 positions matching TRBD2. The CDR3 has 16 amino acids. The V segment lost 0 bases and the J segment 5 bases; nucleotides outside the gene matches: 9. Germline assignment: CDR1 SGHRS and CDR2 YFSETQ. Written as DNA, the CDR3 is TGCGCCAGCAGCTTGGCCGGAGCGGGGGCTCGGGAGACCCAGTACTTC. It encodes CASSLAGAGARETQYF.

The chain recombines TRBV5-1 with TRBJ2-5; D perhaps matches TRBD1 (6 bases). CDR1 is SGHRS and CDR2 is YFSETQ in the germline V gene. Trimming stripped 5 bases from V and 0 bases from J, with 17 bases between. This CDR3 region has 16 residues. As DNA, the CDR3 is TGCGCCAGCAGTCAGACCCCCGACAGGTACCAAGAGACCCAGTACTTC. Protein product: CASSQTPDRYQETQYF.

This clone was detected only once. The V and J genes are TRBV27 and TRBJ1-6; 11 nucleotides agree with TRBD1. From germline, CDR1 is MNHEY and CDR2 SMNVEV (reference sequence). Trimming took 7 bases from V and 10 from J; bases not matched to a gene: 9. The CDR3 consists of 15 residues. The CDR3 coding sequence is TGTGCCAGCACCCGGGGGGACAGGGGGGAATCACCCCTCCACTTT. This gives the protein CASTRGDRGESPLHF.

This chain joins TRBV7-2 and TRBJ1-5, with D perhaps matching TRBD1 (6 bases). The CDR3 covers 13 residues. CDR1 is SGHTA and CDR2 is FQGNSA in the germline V gene. With 4 bases removed from V and 4 bases from J, the gap between germline ends came to 8 bases. The CDR3 nucleotides are TGTGCCAGCAGCTGGGACACAAATCAGCCCCAGCATTTT. Protein sequence: CASSWDTNQPQHF. The variable domain in full, completed from reference TRBV7-2 and TRBJ1-5, reads GAGVSQSPSNKVTEKGKDVELRCDPISGHTALYWYRQSLGQGLEFLIYFQGNSAPDKSGLPSDRFSAERTGGSVSTLTIQRTQQEDSAVYLCASSWDTNQPQHFGDGTRLSIL.

This clone was found a few times. The V call is TRBV6-6, the J call TRBJ2-7; 9 bases map to TRBD2. V shed 5 bases and J 1 base; nucleotides not matched to a gene: 6. Germline CDR1 and CDR2: MNHNY and SVGAGI (reference sequence). This CDR3 has 15 amino acids. The CDR3 DNA reads TGTGCCAGCAGTAGCAGCGGGGGGCCTTCCTACGAGCAGTACTTC. Translated, it gives CASSSSGGPSYEQYF.

The chain is built from TRBV12-2 and TRBJ2-1; TRBD1, the table's D call, lacks a check against the DNA. TRBV12-2 is classified as a pseudogene. The CDR3 totals 11 residues. CDR3: CARVQWDEQFF. The CDR3, as DNA: TGTGCAAGAGTACAGTGGGATGAGCAGTTCTTC.

The chain has TRBV2 and TRBJ1-5; unclear D gene. The CDR3 is made up of 15 amino acids. Germline V lookup: CDR1 SNHLY, CDR2 FYNNEI. V lost 2 bases to trimming and J lost 4 bases, with 12 bases between them. Written as DNA, the CDR3 is TGTGCCAGCAGTGAATACTTGACACCTAATCAGCCCCAGCATTTT. This translates into CASSEYLTPNQPQHF.

Judged by abundance, this clone is large. The chain recombines TRBV5-8 with TRBJ1-1; D may be TRBD1 (6 bases). This CDR3 has 14 amino acids. In germline, CDR1 is SGHTS, CDR2 YDEGEE. Trimming pared 2 bases from V and 3 bases from J, leaving 11 bases between. CDR3 loop: CASSLTGRYTEAFF. CDR3 in DNA: TGTGCCAGCAGCTTAACAGGGCGGTACACTGAAGCTTTCTTT. Combining the CDR3 with reference TRBV5-8 and TRBJ1-1 gives the whole variable domain EAGVTQSPTHLIKTRGQQATLRCSPISGHTSVYWYQQALGLGLQFLLWYDEGEERNRGNFPPRFSGRQFPNYSSELNVNALELEDSALYLCASSLTGRYTEAFFGQGTRLTVV.

This chain connects TRBV9 to TRBJ2-2; 8 positions agree with TRBD2. CDR1 and CDR2 from the germline V gene are SGDLS and YYNGEE. V was clipped by 0 bases and J by 0 bases; unmatched bases: 4. This CDR3 is built from 17 residues. CDR3 sequence reads: CASSVGSGVANTGELFF. CDR3 in DNA: TGTGCCAGCAGCGTAGGTAGCGGGGTAGCGAACACCGGGGAGCTGTTTTTT.

Relative to its sample, this clone is large. The V gene is TRBV7-9, the J gene TRBJ2-1, with 7 bases lining up with TRBD1. Losses at the gene ends were 3 bases for V and 7 bases for J; bases not matched to a gene: 9. The germline V gene has CDR1 SEHNR and CDR2 FQNEAQ (reference sequence). There are 15 residues in the CDR3. The chain's CDR3 is CASSLTGIVENEQFF. CDR3 nucleotides: TGTGCCAGCAGCTTGACAGGGATCGTGGAGAATGAGCAGTTCTTC.

The V gene is TRBV7-9, the J gene TRBJ2-5; 8 nucleotides match TRBD2. Losses at the gene ends were 7 bases for V and 7 bases for J; bases not matched to a gene: 8. Germline V CDR1 and CDR2: SEHNR, FQNEAQ (reference sequence). The CDR3 contains 13 residues. The CDR3 coding sequence is TGTGCCAGCACCCAGAGCGGGGGCGGGACCCAGTACTTC. Translating it yields CASTQSGGGTQYF.

The chain carries TRBV4-1 and TRBJ1-6; D remains ambiguous. The CDR3 covers 16 residues. Per the germline V gene, CDR1 is MGHRA and CDR2 is YSYEKL. V lost 0 bases to trimming and J lost 8 bases, with 14 bases between them. DNA of the CDR3: TGCGCCAGCAGCCAAGATGTCAGAATCTCCCATTCACCCCTCCACTTT. It encodes CASSQDVRISHSPLHF.

The chain has TRBV29-1 and TRBJ2-5; 12 bases match TRBD2. Germline V gene data show CDR1 as SQVTM and CDR2 as ANQGSEA. The CDR3 loop spans 15 amino acids. The CDR3 region has the DNA TGCAGTTGGTCTAGCGGGGGGGCCGGGGAAGAGACCCAGTACTTC. Translated, it gives CSWSSGGAGEETQYF.

The chain joins TRBV5-1 to TRBJ1-3; unclear D gene. This CDR3 comprises 12 residues. The V and J ends lost 4 bases and 8 bases respectively, with 10 bases between them. Germline V gene data show CDR1 as SGHRS and CDR2 as YFSETQ. The CDR3 reads CASSREGDTIYF. CDR3 DNA: TGCGCCAGCAGCCGAGAGGGTGACACCATATATTTT.

This chain links TRBV10-3 with TRBJ2-7; D is ambiguous. Trimming stripped 0 bases from V and 3 bases from J, with 6 bases between. Looked up from germline, CDR1 is ENHRY and CDR2 is SYGVKD. The CDR3 totals 13 residues. Written as DNA, the CDR3 is TGTGCCATCAGTGAGTCGTCGGTCTACGAGCAGTACTTC. This codes for CAISESSVYEQYF.

Relative to its sample, this clone is hyperexpanded. The CDR3 DNA reads as TGTGCCAGTAGTCCCGGGATTTCTGAAGCTTTCTTT. Its translation is CASSPGISEAFF. The chain links TRBV19 to TRBJ1-1; D unclear. The CDR3 contains 12 residues. Germline-derived CDR1 and CDR2 are LNHDA and SQIVND (reference sequence). V gave up 5 bases and J gave up 6 bases, with 10 bases separating them. The complete variable domain, with remaining parts taken from reference TRBV19 and TRBJ1-1, reads DGGITQSPKYLFRKEGQNVTLSCEQNLNHDAMYWYRQDPGQGLRLIYYSQIVNDFQKGDIAEGYSVSREKKESFPLTVTSAQKNPTAFYLCASSPGISEAFFGQGTRLTVV.